The source of this T cell receptor beta chain is a study of blood T cell repertoires in COVID-19. Turning to the study itself: The United States, Italy and Spain supplied acute and convalescent COVID-19 samples. From T cells, B-cell-depleted T cells, or PBMCs came the material, which was cDNA or gDNA.

Under the authors' procedure: The authors estimated nucleated cell counts from reference gene primer amplification. The protocol was immunoSEQ multiplex PCR, while the TCRdb copy is restricted to in-frame clones and leaves out a portion. V and J calls and clone size are those listed in that table; D and trimming were worked out from the DNA. Here the sample spans approximately 46,000 clones, about 89% being singletons. Trimming stripped 1 base from V and 3 bases from J, with 16 bases between. The CDR3 consists of 16 residues. Germline V gives CDR1 MGHRA, CDR2 YSYEKL. The chain uses TRBV4-1 and TRBJ2-7; possibly TRBD2 for D (6 bases). The clonotype originates from a man in his 60s with active or convalescent COVID-19. Source material: peripheral blood. This CDR3 is CASSQAPAGTFYEQYF. The CDR3 DNA is TGCGCCAGCAGCCAAGCCCCGGCAGGGACTTTCTACGAGCAGTACTTC.